One sample yielded the 26 T cell receptor beta chains listed below, sequenced in a study of quantifying T cell responses using KT2 cells. Study as a whole: RNA was reverse transcribed with TCR alpha and beta constant-region primers.

The cDNA 3' end received a ligated oligonucleotide with a UMI. The first PCR ran 3 to 5 cycles with an equimolar RC1.1 and RC1.2 beta primer mix. TCRdb reprocessed the UMI-ligation and nested PCR reads via MiXCR and lists one record per CDR3 protein. The table has 31,000 or so distinct CDR3 sequences, approximately 10% seen once; the top ten hold 8.5% to 10%. Sequenced sample: PBMCs spiked with cells of the T cell clone KT2. Every receptor here comes from a human donor.

In its sample, this clonotype was seen a few times. The chain uses TRBV20-1 and TRBJ2-1, with D perhaps assigned TRBD1 or TRBD2 (5 bases each). CDR1 is DFQATT and CDR2 is SNEGSKA in the germline V gene (reference sequence). The CDR3 covers 13 residues. V was cut by 6 bases and J by 8 bases, with 17 bases left in between. For the CDR3, the DNA is TGCAGTGCGTGGGACGATCCCGGGGATGAGCAGTTCTTC. It is translated as CSAWDDPGDEQFF.

The sample holds a few counts of this clonotype. V and J are TRBV5-1 and TRBJ1-2, with unresolved D. The germline V gene has CDR1 SGHRS and CDR2 YFSETQ. The ends were cut back, 1 base at V and 8 bases at J, with 12 bases in the middle. The CDR3 totals 13 residues. The CDR3 sequence is CASSLWPENGYTF. CDR3 nucleotide sequence: TGCGCCAGCAGCTTGTGGCCAGAGAACGGCTACACCTTC.

In its sample, this clonotype was seen many times. The V and J genes are TRBV10-3 and TRBJ2-3, with 7 nucleotides matching TRBD1. The V gene's germline CDR1 is ENHRY and CDR2 SYGVKD. CDR3 length equals 14 residues. This chain's CDR3 is CATGQVPSTDTQYF. CDR3 DNA sequence: TGTGCTACCGGACAGGTCCCTAGCACAGATACGCAGTATTTT.

This clonotype was counted at least ten times. The chain joins TRBV11-2 to TRBJ2-1, with 11 bases lining up with TRBD2. Trimming removed 6 bases from V and 5 bases from J; junction bases left unmatched: 6. The germline V gene has CDR1 SGHAT and CDR2 FQNNGV. The CDR3 runs to 15 residues. This CDR3 is CASRAGLADNNEQFF. CDR3 DNA: TGTGCCAGCAGGGCGGGACTAGCGGATAACAATGAGCAGTTCTTC.

This clonotype occurred many times. V usage is TRBV7-9 and J usage is TRBJ2-5; D uncertain. Germline assignment: CDR1 SEHNR and CDR2 FQNEAQ (reference sequence). Trimming shortened V by 9 bases and J by 5 bases, and 13 bases separated the two germline ends. The CDR3 spans 12 residues. In nucleotides, the CDR3 is TGTGCCAGTAGCAGGCAGTGGGAGACCCAGTACTTC. This gives the protein CASSRQWETQYF.

The V gene is TRBV12-3 or TRBV12-4, the J gene TRBJ1-1, with no clear D. Trimming cost V 3 bases and J 4 bases, with 15 bases left between them. The CDR3 length is 15 residues. CDR3 residues: CASSLSTALGTEAFF. CDR3 sequence (DNA): TGTGCCAGCAGTTTGTCAACTGCCCTGGGCACTGAAGCTTTCTTT.

This clonotype was seen many times. V gene TRBV6-5 combines with J gene TRBJ1-1; TRBD1 might be the D (6 bases). Trimming cost V 6 bases and J 0 bases, with 17 bases left between them. This CDR3 is built from 16 residues. From germline, CDR1 is MNHEY and CDR2 SVGAGI. Here the CDR3 reads CASSQIRGSVNTEAFF. CDR3 sequence (DNA): TGTGCCAGCAGCCAAATAAGGGGGTCGGTGAACACTGAAGCTTTCTTT.

The V gene is TRBV24-1, the J gene TRBJ2-3, with 9 positions matching TRBD1. From germline, CDR1 is KGHDR and CDR2 SFDVKD. The CDR3 contains 18 residues. Trimming removed 4 bases from V and 2 bases from J; junction bases left unmatched: 12. Here the CDR3 reads CATSDPQSGTGTTDTQYF. The CDR3 coding sequence is TGTGCCACCAGTGACCCCCAATCCGGGACAGGGACCACAGATACGCAGTATTTT.

In its sample, this clonotype was seen a few times. The chain has TRBV10-2 and TRBJ2-2; unclear D gene. Germline CDR1 is WSHSY and CDR2 is SAAADI. The V gene lost 4 bases and the J gene lost 7 bases, with 16 bases spanning the gap. The length of the CDR3 is 15 residues. Here the CDR3 DNA reads TGCGCCAGCAGTGCCCGAGGAAGAACGAACGGGGAGCTGTTTTTT. Encoded protein: CASSARGRTNGELFF.

This clonotype has a handful of counts. The chain joins TRBV6-2 or TRBV6-3 to TRBJ2-7; 8 nucleotides match TRBD1. Germline assignment: CDR1 MNHEY and CDR2 SVGEGT. The junction had 4 bases not matched to a gene; V was cut back by 7 bases and J by 5 bases. The CDR3 is 12 residues long. The CDR3 spells CASTRQGNEQYF. The CDR3 DNA is TGTGCCAGCACCCGACAGGGGAACGAGCAGTACTTC.

This clonotype was seen a handful of times. The gene calls are TRBV5-1 and TRBJ2-2; D unclear. CDR1 and CDR2 from the germline V gene are SGHRS and YFSETQ. The length of the CDR3 is 15 residues. V lost 0 bases to trimming and J lost 1 base, with 7 bases between them. CDR3: CASSLDDMNTGELFF. DNA of the CDR3: TGCGCCAGCAGCTTGGATGACATGAACACCGGGGAGCTGTTTTTT.

In this sample, this clonotype turned up many times. The chain combines TRBV4-1 with TRBJ2-7, with TRBD1 matching over 9 bases. CDR3 length: 16 residues. Per the germline V gene, CDR1 is MGHRA and CDR2 is YSYEKL. J gave up 3 bases and V 2 bases, and 8 bases lay outside the gene matches. CDR3 in DNA: TGCGCCAGCAGCCAACCCGGGACAGGGATTCTCTACGAGCAGTACTTC. It is translated as CASSQPGTGILYEQYF.

The chain combines TRBV18 with TRBJ1-1, with TRBD1 identical over 7 bases. Germline CDR1 KGHSH, CDR2 LQKENI. This CDR3 contains 15 residues. The ends lost 4 bases at V and 1 base at J; junction bases unmatched: 6. CDR3 amino acids: CASSLGTVQNTEAFF. CDR3 DNA sequence: TGTGCCAGCTCACTCGGGACAGTTCAGAACACTGAAGCTTTCTTT.

This clonotype was seen only a few times. The chain links TRBV12-3 or TRBV12-4 to TRBJ2-1, with TRBD2 identical over 9 bases. J lost 7 bases, V lost 3 bases, and 7 bases had no gene match. This CDR3 region has 15 residues. CDR3 nucleotides: TGTGCCAGCAGTTTGTGGCGGGAGGGCCGGAATGAGCAGTTCTTC. Amino acids: CASSLWREGRNEQFF.

This clonotype turned up a few times. The rearrangement uses TRBV12-3 or TRBV12-4 and TRBJ2-5, with D hard to call. The CDR3 runs to 14 residues. V lost 1 base to trimming and J lost 2 bases, with 8 bases between them. In DNA, the CDR3 is TGTGCCAGCAGTTTAGGACGGTTACAAGAGACCCAGTACTTC. This codes for CASSLGRLQETQYF.

The chain is built from TRBV11-2 and TRBJ1-2; the D gene is possibly TRBD1 (5 bases). V lost 4 bases, J lost 4 bases, and 10 bases lay in between. The CDR3 spans 13 residues. Germline CDR1 SGHAT, CDR2 FQNNGV. The CDR3 here is CASSYDSLYGYTF. Here the CDR3 DNA reads TGTGCCAGCAGCTACGACAGTCTCTATGGCTACACCTTC.

This clonotype was recorded many times. The J gene is TRBJ1-2, the V gene TRBV5-1; D remains unclear. The CDR3 length is 14 residues. Germline CDR1 SGHRS, CDR2 YFSETQ. The V end was cut by 0 bases, the J end by 5 bases, with 11 bases between. CDR3 protein: CASSLEDGFYGYTF. DNA of the CDR3: TGCGCCAGCAGCTTGGAGGACGGCTTTTATGGCTACACCTTC.

This chain connects TRBV5-6 to TRBJ2-7, with 9 bases fitting TRBD2. Germline lookup yields CDR1 SGHDT and CDR2 YYEEEE. The CDR3 contains 15 residues. V shed 2 bases and J 6 bases; nucleotides not matched to a gene: 9. CDR3 region: CASSLRRAGGLEQYF. The CDR3 DNA reads TGTGCCAGCAGCTTACGCCGCGCGGGGGGGCTCGAGCAGTACTTC.

The chain recombines TRBV7-9 with TRBJ1-6; 7 nucleotides match TRBD1. The CDR3 extends over 17 amino acids. Germline V CDR1 and CDR2: SEHNR, FQNEAQ (reference sequence). V shed 4 bases and J 8 bases; nucleotides not matched to a gene: 14. The CDR3 loop reads CASSSGDSSPTDSPLHF. The CDR3 bases are TGTGCCAGCAGCTCGGGGGACAGCTCTCCTACGGATTCACCCCTCCACTTT.

This clonotype showed up many times. The V call is TRBV18, the J call TRBJ2-3; D gene ambiguous. The CDR3 covers 14 residues. Trimming took off 1 base at V and 0 bases at J, with 5 bases between the two ends. Per the germline V gene, CDR1 is KGHSH and CDR2 is LQKENI. CDR3 protein: CASSPQSSTDTQYF. The CDR3 DNA reads as TGTGCCAGCTCACCACAATCTAGCACAGATACGCAGTATTTT.

This clonotype was counted a few times. This chain links TRBV4-1 with TRBJ1-2, with D perhaps matching TRBD1 (6 bases). The CDR3 contains 14 residues. The V end lost 1 base, the J end lost 7 bases, and 13 bases lay between the germline ends. CDR1 is MGHRA, CDR2 YSYEKL, per germline. The CDR3 DNA reads TGCGCCAGCAGCCAAGTGGGGGGGCGGAGTGGCTACACCTTC. This gives the protein CASSQVGGRSGYTF.

The V gene is TRBV19, the J gene TRBJ2-3, with 11 bases that match TRBD1. CDR3 length: 15 amino acids. Germline-derived CDR1 and CDR2 are LNHDA and SQIVND (reference sequence). Trimming took 4 bases from V and 4 from J; bases not matched to a gene: 4. The CDR3 bases are TGTGCCAGTAGTACACCGGGACAGGGGGCAGATACGCAGTATTTT. Amino acids: CASSTPGQGADTQYF.

V usage is TRBV5-1 and J usage is TRBJ2-2, with no clear D. Deletions cut 1 base from V and 0 bases from J, with 7 bases between. The germline CDR1 and CDR2 sequences are SGHRS and YFSETQ. This CDR3 is built from 15 residues. This chain's CDR3 is CASSLPRTNTGELFF. The CDR3 nucleotides are TGCGCCAGCAGCTTGCCGAGGACGAACACCGGGGAGCTGTTTTTT.

This clonotype was seen more than once but under ten times. This chain links TRBV6-2 or TRBV6-3 with TRBJ1-1; possibly TRBD1 for D (5 bases). Looked up from germline, CDR1 is MNHEY and CDR2 is SVGEGT. CDR3 length: 14 amino acids. The V gene lost 5 bases and the J gene lost 4 bases, with 14 bases spanning the gap. CDR3 DNA: TGTGCCAGCAGTATGGGTAACGGGGGCACTGAAGCTTTCTTT. Amino acids: CASSMGNGGTEAFF.

The sample holds many counts of this clonotype. The chain joins TRBV6-6 to TRBJ2-3; D perhaps matches TRBD2 (6 bases). Germline V CDR1 and CDR2: MNHNY, SVGAGI (reference sequence). CDR3 length: 15 residues. V was trimmed by 7 bases and J by 0 bases, leaving 14 bases between them. The CDR3 coding sequence is TGTGCCAGCAATGACGTGGCGGGGAGCACAGATACGCAGTATTTT. This gives the protein CASNDVAGSTDTQYF.

This clonotype was observed a few times. This chain joins TRBV2 and TRBJ2-7; 7 nucleotides line up with TRBD1. Trimming cost V 6 bases and J 6 bases; bases outside gene matches: 14. This CDR3 has 15 residues. Looked up from germline, CDR1 is SNHLY and CDR2 is FYNNEI. CDR3 protein: CASRPTTGSSGEQYF. CDR3 sequence (DNA): TGTGCCAGCAGGCCAACGACAGGGTCCTCCGGCGAGCAGTACTTC.